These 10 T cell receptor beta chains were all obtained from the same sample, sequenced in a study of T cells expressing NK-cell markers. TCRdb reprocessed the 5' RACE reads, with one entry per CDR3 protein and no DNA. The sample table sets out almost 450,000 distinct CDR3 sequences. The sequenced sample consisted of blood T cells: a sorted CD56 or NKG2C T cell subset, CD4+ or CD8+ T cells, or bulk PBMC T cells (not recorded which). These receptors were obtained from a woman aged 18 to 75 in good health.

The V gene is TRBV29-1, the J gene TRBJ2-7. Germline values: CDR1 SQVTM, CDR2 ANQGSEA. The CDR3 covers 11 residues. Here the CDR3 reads CSVRGSYEQYF.

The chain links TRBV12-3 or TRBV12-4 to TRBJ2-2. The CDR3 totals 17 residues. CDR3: CASSHSKLLLNTGELFF.

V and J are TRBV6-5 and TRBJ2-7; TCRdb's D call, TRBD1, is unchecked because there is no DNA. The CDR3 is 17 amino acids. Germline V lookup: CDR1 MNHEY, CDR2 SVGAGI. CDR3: CASSYSTGGGGSYEQYF.

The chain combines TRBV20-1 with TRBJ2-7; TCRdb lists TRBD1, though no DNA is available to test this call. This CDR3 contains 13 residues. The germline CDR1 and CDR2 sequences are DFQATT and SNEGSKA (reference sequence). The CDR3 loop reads CSARAPSAYEQYF.

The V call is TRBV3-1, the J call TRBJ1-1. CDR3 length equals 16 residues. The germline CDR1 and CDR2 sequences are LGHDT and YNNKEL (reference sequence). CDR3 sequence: CASSQESVGGDTEAFF.

The CDR3 here is CSVESGSNEKLFF. The V and J genes are TRBV29-1 and TRBJ1-4. The CDR3 consists of 13 residues. Germline-derived CDR1 and CDR2 are SQVTM and ANQGSEA. The whole variable domain, filled in from reference TRBV29-1 and TRBJ1-4, reads SAVISQKPSRDICQRGTSLTIQCQVDSQVTMMFWYRQQPGQSLTLIATANQGSEATYESGFVIDKFPISRPNLTFSTLTVSNMSPEDSSIYLCSVESGSNEKLFFGSGTQLSVL.

The CDR3 is CSASGAGVPSANTGELFF. The chain uses TRBV20-1 and TRBJ2-2; the TCRdb D gene call, TRBD1, has no DNA to confirm it. Germline V gene data show CDR1 as DFQATT and CDR2 as SNEGSKA (reference sequence). CDR3 length: 18 amino acids.

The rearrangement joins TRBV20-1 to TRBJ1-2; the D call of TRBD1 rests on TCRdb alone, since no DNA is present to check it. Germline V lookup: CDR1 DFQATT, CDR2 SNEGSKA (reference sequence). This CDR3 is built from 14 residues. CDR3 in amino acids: CSARDYGGRRGYTF.

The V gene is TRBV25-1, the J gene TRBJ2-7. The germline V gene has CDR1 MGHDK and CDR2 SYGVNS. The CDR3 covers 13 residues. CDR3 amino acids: CASRPGSNYEQYF.

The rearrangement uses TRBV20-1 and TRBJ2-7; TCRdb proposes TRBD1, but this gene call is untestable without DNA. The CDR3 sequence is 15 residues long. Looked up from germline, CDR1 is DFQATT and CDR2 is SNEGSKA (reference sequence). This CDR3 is CSARDSQGSSYEQYF.